The rows below give T cell receptor beta chains drawn from one sample of a study of Tregs in tolerant kidney transplant recipients. Assay: immunoSEQ multiplex PCR; the TCRdb copy retains only in-frame clones and omits some. Here the sample spans approximately 20,000 clones, about 84% being singletons. The sequences come from CD8+ T cells from blood (PBMCs), collected 6 months after the transplant. Source of these receptors: a human patient who received a combined kidney and bone marrow transplant. Some T cells may arise from the graft donor. CDR3s include the opening cysteine and the closing phenylalanine or tryptophan. A clone size is listed for some rows: how often the clone was seen (once, few, many), or a class if it is expanded.

v_gene	j_gene	abundance	CDR3aa
TRBV19	TRBJ2-3	-	CASTWGAKTDTQYF
TRBV5-4	TRBJ2-2	-	CASSFQAGELFF
TRBV18	TRBJ2-6	-	CASSPDRGVYGANVLTF
TRBV15	TRBJ2-7	-	CATSRADSESYEQYF
TRBV14	TRBJ2-5	-	CASSQGYRAQETQYF
TRBV29-1	TRBJ2-5	-	CSAQGLAGVYRQETQYF
TRBV9	TRBJ1-2	-	CASSVSGAHGYTF
TRBV5-4	TRBJ2-1	-	CASSVAGYNEQFF
TRBV29-1	TRBJ2-3	-	CSVPGLAGHQDTQYF
TRBV5-6	TRBJ1-5	-	CASSFLTGLNQPQHF
TRBV10-3	TRBJ2-1	-	CAISEPGLAGSSTYNEQFF
TRBV6-4	TRBJ1-2	-	CASSDGRLSSGYTF
TRBV4-1	TRBJ1-6	-	CASSYGHLSGSYNSPLHF
TRBV6-1	TRBJ1-5	-	CASSEARGSSNQPQHF
TRBV21-1	TRBJ1-2	few	CASSNGRVFGYTF
TRBV9	TRBJ2-3	-	CASSARLAGDPDTQYF
TRBV9	TRBJ2-3	-	CASSGQGRNTDTQYF
TRBV18	TRBJ1-2	-	CASSPPGQGASNYGYTF
TRBV9	TRBJ2-1	-	CASSSPLYNEQFF
TRBV13	TRBJ1-3	few	CASSPWGQGSGNTIYF
TRBV5-6	TRBJ2-7	few	CASSLLLTGGYEQYF
TRBV18	TRBJ1-2	once	CASSPGPGVDGYTF
TRBV27	TRBJ1-6	-	CASSFPNSPLHF
TRBV9	TRBJ2-7	-	CASSAGAGTEAYEQYF
TRBV2	TRBJ1-1	-	CASERDRGMNTEAFF
TRBV5-4	TRBJ2-2	-	CASSQGTTNTGELFF